This record looks at one TCR beta chain sequence and its context. The clone's antigen remains unknown. CCR7+ PD-1- TIGIT- cells were classified as stem-like memory CD8+ T cells (TSTEM). Peripheral blood mononuclear cells were isolated from healthy donor buffy coats by density gradient separation. In the study, negative magnetic separation with EasySep or MojoSort CD8+ T cell isolation kits was used to enrich total CD8+ T cells. For each subset, total RNA was extracted using an RNeasy Mini Kit from duplicate vials of some 150,000 sorted CD8+ T cells. PBMCs were used either fresh or after being cryopreserved in fetal bovine serum containing roughly 9.8% DMSO. CD8+ T cell subsets were sorted to purity by fluorescence-activated cell sorting on a FACSAria III. The data were obtained in a study of human CD8 memory T cell subsets (dated by TCRdb to 2019 to 2021). Concerning the study at large: To assess how stem-like (TSTEM), progenitor exhausted-like (TPEX) and effector memory CD8+ T cell subsets are clonally related, the TCRbeta repertoires of these three subsets were compared. Over 5 donors each provided TSTEM, TPEX and effector memory subsets, from which TCRbeta repertoires were obtained. Summary of the overall study and its limitations: TSTEM and TPEX subsets showed similarly high normalized Shannon-Wiener diversity, whereas effector memory subsets were comparatively less diverse. Greater repertoire diversity in TSTEM than in TPEX subsets was suggested by Chao1 estimates, potentially reflecting a broader range of specificities. Although both stem-like subsets shared clonotypes with effector memory cells, the overlap between TSTEM and TPEX repertoires was minimal, suggesting distinct antigen spectra for the TSTEM and TPEX subsets. Only TCRbeta chains were sequenced, and the repertoire comparisons were based on several donors and tested using paired t-tests with Bonferroni correction.

For sequencing, a NextSeq 550 was employed. A Human TCR Profiling Kit was used to prepare UMI-labeled 5' RACE TCRbeta libraries. The same number of PCR cycles was used to prepare all TCRbeta libraries in parallel. The paper's processing steps were these. Between 3,000 and 18,000 functional CDR3beta clonotypes were contained in each TCRbeta library. MIGEC 1.2.9 was used for UMI extraction and consensus assembly, with at least three reads per UMI being required. In-frame CDR3beta repertoires were extracted with MiXCR 3.0.3. Each sample was downsampled to 42,000 randomly selected UMIs before diversity metrics were calculated in VDJtools 1.2.1. For the top 3,000 clones of each sample pair, the repertoire overlap metrics D, R and F2 were calculated in VDJtools. TCRdb reprocessed the reads, reporting each CDR3 protein sequence once and no DNA. V and J calls and clone size were set by TCRdb, not the authors. The sample table holds about 6,700 distinct CDR3 sequences. Roughly 22% of the sample is in the top ten clones.

This clonotype originated in a human donor in good health. Sample: CD8+ stem-like memory T cells (TSCM and TCM) sorted from PBMCs. What the cell subset or site label conveys for this sample: stem-like memory CD8 T cells (TSTEM), CCR7+ PD-1- TIGIT-.

The CDR3 reads as follows: CASSFGGLYEQYF. The V and J segments used are TRBV7-2 and TRBJ2-7; TCRdb's D gene call, TRBD1, goes unchecked for lack of DNA. The CDR3 spans 13 residues, from the cysteine through the phenylalanine. Only the protein is on record. CDR1 and CDR2 (SGHTA, FQGNSA) derive from the germline V gene. Extended through the reference TRBV7-2 and TRBJ2-7 proteins, this CDR3 yields the full variable domain: GAGVSQSPSNKVTEKGKDVELRCDPISGHTALYWYRQSLGQGLEFLIYFQGNSAPDKSGLPSDRFSAERTGGSVSTLTIQRTQQEDSAVYLCASSFGGLYEQYFGPGTRLTVT.